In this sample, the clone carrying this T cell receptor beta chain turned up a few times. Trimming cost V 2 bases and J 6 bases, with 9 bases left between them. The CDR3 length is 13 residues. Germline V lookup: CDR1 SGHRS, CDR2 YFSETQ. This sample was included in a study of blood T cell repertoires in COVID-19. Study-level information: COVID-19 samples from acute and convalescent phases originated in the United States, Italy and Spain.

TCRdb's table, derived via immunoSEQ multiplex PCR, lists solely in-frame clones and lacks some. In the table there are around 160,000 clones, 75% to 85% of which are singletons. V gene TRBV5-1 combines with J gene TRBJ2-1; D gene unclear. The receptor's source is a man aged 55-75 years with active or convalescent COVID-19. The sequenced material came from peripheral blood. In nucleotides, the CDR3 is TGCGCCAGCAGCTTTCAAGCGTCCAATGAGCAGTTCTTC. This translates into CASSFQASNEQFF.